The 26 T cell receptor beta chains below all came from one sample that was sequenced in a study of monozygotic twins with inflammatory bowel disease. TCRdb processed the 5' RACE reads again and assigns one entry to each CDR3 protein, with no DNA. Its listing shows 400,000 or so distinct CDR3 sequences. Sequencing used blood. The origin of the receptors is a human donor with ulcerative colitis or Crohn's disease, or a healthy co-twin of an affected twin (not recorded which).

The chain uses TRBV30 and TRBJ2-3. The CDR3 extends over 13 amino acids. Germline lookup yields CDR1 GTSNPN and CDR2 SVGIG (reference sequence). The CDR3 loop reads CASGPMMADTQYF. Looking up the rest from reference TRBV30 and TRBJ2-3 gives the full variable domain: SQTIHQWPATLVQPVGSPLSLECTVEGTSNPNLYWYRQAAGRGLQLLFYSVGIGQISSEVPQNLSASRPQDRQFILSSKKLLLSDSGFYLCASGPMMADTQYFGPGTRLTVL.

Here the CDR3 reads CASSESPRGSYNEQFF. The V and J genes are TRBV25-1 and TRBJ2-1; the TRBD1 assignment by TCRdb is unverifiable without DNA. The CDR3 has 16 amino acids. Germline V gene sequence: CDR1 MGHDK, CDR2 SYGVNS. Combining the CDR3 with reference TRBV25-1 and TRBJ2-1 gives the whole variable domain EADIYQTPRYLVIGTGKKITLECSQTMGHDKMYWYQQDPGMELHLIHYSYGVNSTEKGDLSSESTVSRIRTEHFPLTLESARPSHTSQYLCASSESPRGSYNEQFFGPGTRLTVL.

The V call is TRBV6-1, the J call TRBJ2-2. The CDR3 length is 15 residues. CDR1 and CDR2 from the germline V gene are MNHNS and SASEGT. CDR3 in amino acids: CASSRSRIGPGELFF.

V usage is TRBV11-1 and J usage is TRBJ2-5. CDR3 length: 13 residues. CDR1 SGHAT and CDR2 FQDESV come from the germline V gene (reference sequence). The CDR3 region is CASTYGVGETQYF.

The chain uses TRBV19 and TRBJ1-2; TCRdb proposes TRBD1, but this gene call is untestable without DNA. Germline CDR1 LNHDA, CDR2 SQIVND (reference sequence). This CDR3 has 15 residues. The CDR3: CASMVATGVNYGYTF. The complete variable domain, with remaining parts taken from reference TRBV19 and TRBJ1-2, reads DGGITQSPKYLFRKEGQNVTLSCEQNLNHDAMYWYRQDPGQGLRLIYYSQIVNDFQKGDIAEGYSVSREKKESFPLTVTSAQKNPTAFYLCASMVATGVNYGYTFGSGTRLTVV.

The CDR3 sequence is CASSLDLQKNTGELFF. The rearrangement links TRBV7-8 to TRBJ2-2. Germline assignment: CDR1 SGHVS and CDR2 FQNEAQ. The CDR3 consists of 16 residues.

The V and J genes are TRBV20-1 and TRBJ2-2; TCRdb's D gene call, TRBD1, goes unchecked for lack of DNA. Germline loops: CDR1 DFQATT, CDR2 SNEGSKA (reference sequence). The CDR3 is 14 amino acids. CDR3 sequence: CSASIPANTGELFF.

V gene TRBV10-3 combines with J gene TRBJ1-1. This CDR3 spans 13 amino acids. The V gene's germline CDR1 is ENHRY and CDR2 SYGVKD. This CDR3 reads CAISGTSNTEAFF.

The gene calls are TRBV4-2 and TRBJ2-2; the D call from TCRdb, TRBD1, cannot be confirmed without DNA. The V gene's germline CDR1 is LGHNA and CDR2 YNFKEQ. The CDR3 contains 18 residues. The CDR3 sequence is CASSQDWLSGGYTGELFF.

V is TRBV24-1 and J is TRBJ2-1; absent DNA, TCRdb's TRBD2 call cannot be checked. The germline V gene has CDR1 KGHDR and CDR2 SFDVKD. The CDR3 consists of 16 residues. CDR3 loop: CATSDRSGKSYNEQFF.

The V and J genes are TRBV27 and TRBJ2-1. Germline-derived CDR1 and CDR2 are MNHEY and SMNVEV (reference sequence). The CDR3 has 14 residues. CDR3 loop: CASGMSNSYNEQFF.

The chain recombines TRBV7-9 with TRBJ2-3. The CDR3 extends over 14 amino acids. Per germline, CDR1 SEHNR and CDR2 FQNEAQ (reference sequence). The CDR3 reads CASSSHDTTDTQYF.

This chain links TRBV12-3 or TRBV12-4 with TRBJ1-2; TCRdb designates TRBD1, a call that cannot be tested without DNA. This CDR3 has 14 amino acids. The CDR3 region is CASSLRQGAPGYTF.

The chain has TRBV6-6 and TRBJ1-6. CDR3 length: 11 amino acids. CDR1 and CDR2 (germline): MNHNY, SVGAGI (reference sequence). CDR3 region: CASIGGEALHF.

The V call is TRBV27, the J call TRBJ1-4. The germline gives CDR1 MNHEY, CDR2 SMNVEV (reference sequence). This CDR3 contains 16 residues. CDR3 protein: CASSLSRPQLVGKLFF.

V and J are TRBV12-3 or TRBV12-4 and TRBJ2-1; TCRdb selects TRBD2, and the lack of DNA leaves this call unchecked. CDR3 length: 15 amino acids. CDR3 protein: CASTFTSGSYNEQFF.

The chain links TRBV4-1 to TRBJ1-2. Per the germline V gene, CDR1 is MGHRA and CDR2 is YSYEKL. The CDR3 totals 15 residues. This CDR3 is CASSQDLDPSYGYTF.

The CDR3 here is CASSQSGLPYEQYF. The chain recombines TRBV4-3 with TRBJ2-7; TCRdb picks TRBD2, but there is no DNA to check that call. The V gene's germline CDR1 is LGHNA and CDR2 YSLEER. There are 14 residues in the CDR3.

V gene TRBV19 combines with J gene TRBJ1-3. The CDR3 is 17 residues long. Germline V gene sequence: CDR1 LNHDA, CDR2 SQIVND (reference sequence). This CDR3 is CASSISGQRNSGNTIYF.

The CDR3 region is CATSREMPYEQYF. The V call is TRBV15, the J call TRBJ2-7. The CDR3 totals 13 residues. The germline gives CDR1 LNHNV, CDR2 YYDKDF (reference sequence).

This chain's CDR3 is CASSSPGQANYGYTF. The gene calls are TRBV5-4 and TRBJ1-2; lacking DNA, the TRBD1 call made by TCRdb goes unchecked. The CDR3 is 15 residues long. Germline assignment: CDR1 SGHNT and CDR2 YYREEE (reference sequence).

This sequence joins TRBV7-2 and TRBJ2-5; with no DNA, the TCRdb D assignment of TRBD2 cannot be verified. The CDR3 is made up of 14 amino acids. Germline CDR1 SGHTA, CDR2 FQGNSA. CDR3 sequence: CASSQGLAGQTQYF.

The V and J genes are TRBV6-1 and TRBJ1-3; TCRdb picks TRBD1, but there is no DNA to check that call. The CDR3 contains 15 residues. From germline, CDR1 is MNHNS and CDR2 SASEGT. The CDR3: CASSTGHPSGNTIYF.

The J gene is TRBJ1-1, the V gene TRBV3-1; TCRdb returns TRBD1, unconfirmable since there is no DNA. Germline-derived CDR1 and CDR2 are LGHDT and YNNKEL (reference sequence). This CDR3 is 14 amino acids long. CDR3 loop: CASSQGRGVTEAFF.

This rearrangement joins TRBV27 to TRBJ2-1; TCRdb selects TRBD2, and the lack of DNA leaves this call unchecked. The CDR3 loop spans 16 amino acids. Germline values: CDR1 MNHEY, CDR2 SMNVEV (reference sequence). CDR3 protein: CASSYSWGNRFNEQFF.

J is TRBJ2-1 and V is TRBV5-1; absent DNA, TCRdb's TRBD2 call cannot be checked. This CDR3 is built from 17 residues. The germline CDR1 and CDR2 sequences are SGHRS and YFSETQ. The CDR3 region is CASSLMGGTRRMDEQFF.